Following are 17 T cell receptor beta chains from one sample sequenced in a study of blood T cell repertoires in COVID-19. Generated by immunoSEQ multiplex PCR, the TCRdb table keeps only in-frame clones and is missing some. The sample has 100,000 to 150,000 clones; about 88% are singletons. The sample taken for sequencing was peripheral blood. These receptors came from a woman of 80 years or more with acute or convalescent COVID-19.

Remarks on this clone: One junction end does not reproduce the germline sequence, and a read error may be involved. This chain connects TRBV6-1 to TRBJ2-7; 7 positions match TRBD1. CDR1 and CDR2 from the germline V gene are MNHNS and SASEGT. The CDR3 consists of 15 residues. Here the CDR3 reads CASSEDRVRLYEQYF. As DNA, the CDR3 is TGTGCCAGCAGCGAAGACAGGGTTCGCCTCTACGAGCAGTACTTC.

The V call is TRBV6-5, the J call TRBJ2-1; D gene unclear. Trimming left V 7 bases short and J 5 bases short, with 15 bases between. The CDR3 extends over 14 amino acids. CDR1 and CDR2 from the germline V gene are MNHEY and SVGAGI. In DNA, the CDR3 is TGTGCCAGCACCCCTAGTTCCCCCCACAATGAGCAGTTCTTC. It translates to CASTPSSPHNEQFF.

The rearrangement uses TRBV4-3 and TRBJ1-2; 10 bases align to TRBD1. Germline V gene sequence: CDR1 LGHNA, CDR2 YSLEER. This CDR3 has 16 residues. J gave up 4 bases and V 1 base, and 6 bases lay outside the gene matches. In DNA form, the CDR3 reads TGCGCCAGCAGCCAAGTGAAGGGACAGGGGATCTATGGCTACACCTTC. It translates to CASSQVKGQGIYGYTF.

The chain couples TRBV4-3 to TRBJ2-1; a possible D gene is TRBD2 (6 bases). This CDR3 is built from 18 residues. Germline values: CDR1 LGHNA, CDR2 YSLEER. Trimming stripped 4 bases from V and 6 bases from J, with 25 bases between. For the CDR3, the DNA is TGCGCCAGCAGCCGTGTACGGCGCCGGGGACTTATTGTCAATGAGCAGTTCTTC. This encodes CASSRVRRRGLIVNEQFF.

As DNA, the CDR3 is TGTGCCAGCTCCCAACTACCTACAGGGGGCAACTCCGGGGAGCTGTTTTTT. This sequence encodes CASSQLPTGGNSGELFF. The chain has TRBV18 and TRBJ2-2, with 9 bases identical to TRBD1. V dropped 6 bases and J dropped 6; count of bases not matched to a gene: 14. Germline V CDR1 and CDR2: KGHSH, LQKENI. The CDR3 runs to 17 residues.

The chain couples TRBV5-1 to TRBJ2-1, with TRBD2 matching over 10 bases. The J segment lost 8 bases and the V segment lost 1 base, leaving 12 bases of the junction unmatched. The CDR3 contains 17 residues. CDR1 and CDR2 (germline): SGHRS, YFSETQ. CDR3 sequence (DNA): TGCGCCAGCAGCTTGCCCTTAACTAGCGGGACCCGCGATGAGCAGTTCTTC. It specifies CASSLPLTSGTRDEQFF. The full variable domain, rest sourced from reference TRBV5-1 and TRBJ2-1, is KAGVTQTPRYLIKTRGQQVTLSCSPISGHRSVSWYQQTPGQGLQFLFEYFSETQRNKGNFPGRFSGRQFSNSRSEMNVSTLELGDSALYLCASSLPLTSGTRDEQFFGPGTRLTVL.

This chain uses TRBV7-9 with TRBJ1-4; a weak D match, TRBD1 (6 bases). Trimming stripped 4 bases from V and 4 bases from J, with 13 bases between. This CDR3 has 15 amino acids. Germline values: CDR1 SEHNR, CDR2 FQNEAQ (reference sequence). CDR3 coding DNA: TGTGCCAGCAGCTCAACAGGGAGGGGTAATGAAAAACTGTTTTTT. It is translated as CASSSTGRGNEKLFF.

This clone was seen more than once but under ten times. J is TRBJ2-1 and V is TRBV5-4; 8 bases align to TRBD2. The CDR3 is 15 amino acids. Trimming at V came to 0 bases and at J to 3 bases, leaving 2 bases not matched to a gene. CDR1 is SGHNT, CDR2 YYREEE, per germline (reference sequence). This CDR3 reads CASSLDGGDYNEQFF. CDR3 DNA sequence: TGTGCCAGCAGCTTGGACGGGGGGGACTACAATGAGCAGTTCTTC.

This CDR3 reads CASRGRGGPTGELFF. CDR3 DNA: TGTGCCAGTCGGGGGCGGGGGGGCCCCACCGGGGAGCTGTTTTTT. The V and J genes are TRBV19 and TRBJ2-2; TRBD2 matches at 9 bases. The CDR3 extends over 15 amino acids. Germline-derived CDR1 and CDR2 are LNHDA and SQIVND (reference sequence). With V trimmed by 8 bases and J by 4 bases, 8 bases remained unmatched.

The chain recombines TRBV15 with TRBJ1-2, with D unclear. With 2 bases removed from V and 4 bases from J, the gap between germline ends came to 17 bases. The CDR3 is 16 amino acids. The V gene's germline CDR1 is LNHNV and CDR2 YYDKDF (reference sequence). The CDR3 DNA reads TGTGCCACCAGCAGAACACTAACCACGGGGTTCTATGGCTACACCTTC. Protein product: CATSRTLTTGFYGYTF.

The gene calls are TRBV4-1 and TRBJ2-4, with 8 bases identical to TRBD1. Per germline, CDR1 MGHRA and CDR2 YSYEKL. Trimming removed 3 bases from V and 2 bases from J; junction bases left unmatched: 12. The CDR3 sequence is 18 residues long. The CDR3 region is CASSQRTGSGGSKNIQYF. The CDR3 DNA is TGCGCCAGCAGCCAGAGGACAGGGAGCGGTGGGTCCAAAAACATTCAGTACTTC.

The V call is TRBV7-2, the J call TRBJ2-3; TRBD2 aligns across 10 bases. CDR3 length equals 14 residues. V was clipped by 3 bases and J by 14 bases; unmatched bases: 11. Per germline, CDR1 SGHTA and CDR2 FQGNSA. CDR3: CASSLGLAGDIRYF. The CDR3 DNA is TGTGCCAGCAGCTTGGGTCTAGCGGGGGATATACGGTATTTT.

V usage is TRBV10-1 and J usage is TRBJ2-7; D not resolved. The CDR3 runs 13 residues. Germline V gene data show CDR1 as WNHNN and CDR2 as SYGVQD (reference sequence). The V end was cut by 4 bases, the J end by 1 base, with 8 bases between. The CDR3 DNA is TGCGCCAGCAGTGCGGCAGGATCCTACGAGCAGTACTTC. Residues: CASSAAGSYEQYF.

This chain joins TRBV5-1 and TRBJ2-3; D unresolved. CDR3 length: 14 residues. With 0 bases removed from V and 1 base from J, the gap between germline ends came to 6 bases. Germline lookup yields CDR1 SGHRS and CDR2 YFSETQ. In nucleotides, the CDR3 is TGCGCCAGCAGCTTGGTTCTCCGCACAGATACGCAGTATTTT. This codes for CASSLVLRTDTQYF.

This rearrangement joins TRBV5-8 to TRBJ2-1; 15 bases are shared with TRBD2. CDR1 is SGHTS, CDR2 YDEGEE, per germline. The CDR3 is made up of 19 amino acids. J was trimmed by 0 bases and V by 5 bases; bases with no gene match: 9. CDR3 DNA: TGTGCCAGCAGGCGGGCGGGACTAGCGGGAGGCGTCTCCTACAATGAGCAGTTCTTC. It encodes CASRRAGLAGGVSYNEQFF.

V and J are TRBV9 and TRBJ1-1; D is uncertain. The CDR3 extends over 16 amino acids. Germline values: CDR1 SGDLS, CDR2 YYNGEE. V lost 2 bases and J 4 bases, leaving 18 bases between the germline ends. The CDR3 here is CASSVSIGQDRTEAFF. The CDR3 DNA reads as TGTGCCAGCAGCGTTTCCATAGGTCAGGATCGCACTGAAGCTTTCTTT. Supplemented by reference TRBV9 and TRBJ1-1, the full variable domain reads DSGVTQTPKHLITATGQRVTLRCSPRSGDLSVYWYQQSLDQGLQFLIQYYNGEERAKGNILERFSAQQFPDLHSELNLSSLELGDSALYFCASSVSIGQDRTEAFFGQGTRLTVV.

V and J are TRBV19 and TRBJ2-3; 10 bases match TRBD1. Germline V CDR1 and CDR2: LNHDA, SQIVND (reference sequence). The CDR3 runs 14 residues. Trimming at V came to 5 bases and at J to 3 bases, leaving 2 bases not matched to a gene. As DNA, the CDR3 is TGTGCCAGTAGTCCGGGACAGGGGACAGATACGCAGTATTTT. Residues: CASSPGQGTDTQYF.